These T cell receptor beta chains were read from a single sample in a study of cytomegalovirus exposure and HLA in healthy donors. Using immunoSEQ multiplex PCR, the repertoire was profiled, and TCRdb retains in-frame clones only, with some absent. This table holds about 220,000 clones, more than 75% found once. The specimen sequenced was PBMCs. The receptor source for this set is a man younger than 35 in good health and CMV-seronegative. CDR3s include the opening cysteine and the closing phenylalanine or tryptophan. D genes are given only for firm matches. Clone size, where shown, is once, few, many, or a class for clones that have expanded.

14	TRBV27	TRBD1	TRBJ1-4	-	TGTGCCAGCAGTCTCAACAGGGGGCGTGAAAAACTGTTTTTT	CASSLNRGREKLFF
15	TRBV5-4	TRBD2	TRBJ2-3	-	TGTGCCAGCAGACTAGCGGGAGGGCCCTGGGATACGCAGTATTTT	CASRLAGGPWDTQYF
14	TRBV7-3	TRBD2	TRBJ2-3	-	TGTGCCAGCAGCCCGGGACTAGCCACAGATACGCAGTATTTT	CASSPGLATDTQYF
14	TRBV5-1	-	TRBJ2-5	-	TGCGCCAGCAGCTTTGATCGGGGACAAGAGACCCAGTACTTC	CASSFDRGQETQYF
14	TRBV7-2	-	TRBJ2-6	-	TGTGCCAGCTTCGGGAGCTCTGGGGCCAACGTCCTGACTTTC	CASFGSSGANVLTF
14	TRBV30	TRBD2	TRBJ2-7	-	TGTGCCTGGAGTCCCCACAGCGGGAGATACGAGCAGTACTTC	CAWSPHSGRYEQYF
14	TRBV7-6	-	TRBJ2-3	-	TGTGCCAGCAGCTTAGTGTCTGAGGGAGGTACGCAGTATTTT	CASSLVSEGGTQYF
20	TRBV30	TRBD2	TRBJ2-7	-	TGTGCTTGGAGTGGTAACGTAGGTGAGGAACGGGAGGGTATCTCCTACGAGCAGTACTTC	CAWSGNVGEEREGISYEQYF
15	TRBV5-1	-	TRBJ2-6	-	TGCGCCAGCAGTTCGGGAAGCTCTGGGGCCAACGTCCTGACTTTC	CASSSGSSGANVLTF
12	TRBV2	TRBD1	TRBJ1-2	-	TGTGCCAGCAAAGGGGGCTGGTATGGCTACACCTTC	CASKGGWYGYTF
13	TRBV30	-	TRBJ1-6	-	TGTGCCTGGAGTACAGGTCATAATTCACCCCTCCACTTT	CAWSTGHNSPLHF
14	TRBV6-5	TRBD2	TRBJ2-7	-	TGTGCCAGCAGTGCGGGGGGCGAATACGACGAGCAGTACTTC	CASSAGGEYDEQYF
10	TRBV29-1	-	TRBJ2-1	-	TGCAGCGTTGAGCAGGGAATACAGTTCTTC	CSVEQGIQFF
14	TRBV5-1	TRBD1	TRBJ2-7	few	TGCGCCAGCAGCGCGATGGGACAGGCGTATGAGCAGTACTTC	CASSAMGQAYEQYF
13	TRBV2	TRBD1	TRBJ1-5	few	TGTGCCAGCAGTGGGACAGGGAATCAGCCCCAGCATTTT	CASSGTGNQPQHF
13	TRBV30	-	TRBJ2-5	-	TGTGCCTGGAGTATAGGGGCGGCGGAGACCCAGTACTTC	CAWSIGAAETQYF
13	TRBV2	-	TRBJ2-3	-	TGTGCCAGCAGTGAATACACAACCGATACGCAGTATTTT	CASSEYTTDTQYF
15	TRBV7-9	-	TRBJ1-4	few	TGTGCCAGCAGCTCGGTAGGGGACTCACATGAAAAACTGTTTTTT	CASSSVGDSHEKLFF
14	TRBV27	TRBD1	TRBJ1-5	-	TGTGCCAGCGCACGGGACAGGGCTTATCAGCCCCAGCATTTT	CASARDRAYQPQHF
15	TRBV4-3	-	TRBJ1-3	-	TGCGCCAGCAGCCAAGACGGGGACTCTGGAAACACCATATATTTT	CASSQDGDSGNTIYF
13	TRBV28	-	TRBJ2-7	-	TGTGCCAGCAGTATCCATTTAAGAGACGAGCAGTACTTC	CASSIHLRDEQYF
14	TRBV7-8	TRBD1	TRBJ2-5	-	TGTGCCAGCAGCAACCGACAGGGTCAAGAGACCCAGTACTTC	CASSNRQGQETQYF
13	TRBV18	-	TRBJ2-3	-	TGTGCCAGCTCACCATTTGTCACTCATACGCAGTATTTT	CASSPFVTHTQYF
15	TRBV27	-	TRBJ2-1	-	TGTGCCAGCAGTATTGACTCTCCATTAAACAATGAGCAGTTCTTC	CASSIDSPLNNEQFF
21	TRBV5-1	TRBD1	TRBJ1-6	-	TGCGCCAGCAGCTTGGAACCGGGACAGCGCTCACTTTTCTCCTATAATTCACCCCTCCACTTT	CASSLEPGQRSLFSYNSPLHF
16	TRBV19	-	TRBJ1-5	few	TGTGCCAGTAGTAGTGGTCCGGGACAAGGCAATCAGCCCCAGCATTTT	CASSSGPGQGNQPQHF
13	TRBV30	-	TRBJ1-2	-	TGTGCCTGGTGTGTGGGGGGGGCTAGTGGCTACACCTTC	CAWCVGGASGYTF
12	TRBV29-1	TRBD1	TRBJ2-4	-	TGCAGCGTCAACTCAGGGGGTGACATTCAGTACTTC	CSVNSGGDIQYF
15	TRBV6-6	TRBD1	TRBJ1-5	-	TGTGCCAGCAGCTGGACAGGGCTCCCGGGGCAGCCCCAGCATTTT	CASSWTGLPGQPQHF
14	TRBV15	TRBD1	TRBJ1-6	-	TGTGCCACCAGCAGCGACAGGGAAACTTCACCCCTCCACTTT	CATSSDRETSPLHF
14	TRBV30	-	TRBJ2-2	-	TGTGCCTGGAGGAATCAGGGGAACACCGGGGAGCTGTTTTTT	CAWRNQGNTGELFF
15	TRBV5-5	TRBD1	TRBJ2-2	-	TGTGCCAGCAGCCCCGGGACAGCGAACACCGGGGAGCTGTTTTTT	CASSPGTANTGELFF
14	TRBV7-2	TRBD1	TRBJ2-1	-	TGTGCCAGCAGCTTAGTTTGGACAGGGGGTGAGCAGTTCTTC	CASSLVWTGGEQFF
13	TRBV5-1	-	TRBJ2-5	-	TGCGCCAGCAGCGTTGAACTTCAAGAGACCCAGTACTTC	CASSVELQETQYF
15	TRBV29-1	TRBD1	TRBJ2-1	-	TGCAGCGTTGAGGGTCATGGGACAGGGGACAATGAGCAGTTCTTC	CSVEGHGTGDNEQFF
14	TRBV30	TRBD2	TRBJ2-1	-	TGTGCCTGTTCCCCGGGACTAGCCCAACTTAGGCAGTTCTTC	CACSPGLAQLRQFF
14	TRBV27	-	TRBJ2-7	once	TGTGCCAGCAGTTTATCGCCCGGGGCCTACGAGCAGTACTTC	CASSLSPGAYEQYF
14	TRBV7-2	TRBD1	TRBJ1-5	-	TGTGCCAGCAGCTGGACAGGCGGCAATCAGCCCCAGCATTTT	CASSWTGGNQPQHF
11	TRBV10-3	-	TRBJ1-1	-	TGTGCCATCAGTGTCGGGGATGAAGCTTTCTTT	CAISVGDEAFF
14	TRBV28	-	TRBJ1-5	-	TGTGCCAGCAGTTTACAGGGGATTTATCAGCCCCAGCATTTT	CASSLQGIYQPQHF
14	TRBV2	-	TRBJ1-5	-	TGTGCCAGCAGGGGGGGGTTTAGCAATCAGCCCCAGCATTTT	CASRGGFSNQPQHF
16	TRBV4-2	-	TRBJ2-7	-	TGTGCCAGCAGCCAAGATAGTGCGGCCAATGTTTACGAGCAGTACTTC	CASSQDSAANVYEQYF
18	TRBV5-1	TRBD1	TRBJ1-2	-	TGCGCCAGCAGCTGGAAGACAGGGGCCCATGGTTTAGGTTATGGCTACACCTTC	CASSWKTGAHGLGYGYTF
18	TRBV10-3	-	TRBJ2-3	-	TGTGCCATCAGTGAGTCGGTCTCCCCTCCCTATAGCACAGATACGCAGTATTTT	CAISESVSPPYSTDTQYF
15	TRBV29-1	TRBD2	TRBJ2-1	-	TGCAGCGTCCCTAGCGGGGGTTTCCTATACAATGAGCAGTTCTTC	CSVPSGGFLYNEQFF
17	TRBV11-2	-	TRBJ2-3	-	TGTGCCAGCACCCTCCTGGGGGGGACACCTGTCACAGATACGCAGTATTTT	CASTLLGGTPVTDTQYF
15	TRBV11-3	-	TRBJ2-3	once	TGTGCCAGCAGCCCCCGCGGAGGGGTCGCAGATACGCAGTATTTT	CASSPRGGVADTQYF
14	TRBV2	TRBD1	TRBJ1-5	-	TGTGCCAGCAGTCCAACAGGGGGCAATCAGCCCCAGCATTTT	CASSPTGGNQPQHF
15	TRBV18	TRBD1	TRBJ2-1	-	TGTGCCAGCTCACCACAGGGGACAGCCTACAATGAGCAGTTCTTC	CASSPQGTAYNEQFF
17	TRBV4-1	-	TRBJ2-1	-	TGCGCCAGCAGCCAAGCCTCCCCTGGGCAGGGTACCGATGAGCAGTTCTTC	CASSQASPGQGTDEQFF
13	TRBV2	-	TRBJ2-2	few	TGTGCCAGCAGTGCCTCGAACACCGGGGAGCTGTTTTTT	CASSASNTGELFF